This TCR beta chain derives from a study of T-cell reconstitution after alpha-beta-depleted transplantation in children. Study-level points and caveats: Surviving recipient T cells and thymic progenitors underlay high day-60 TCRbeta diversity in some patients. T-cell numbers and diversity, one year after transplant, stemmed largely from T cells that were newly produced.

Ten or more counts support this clonotype. The antigen remains unidentified. Germline V gives CDR1 SEHNR, CDR2 FQNEAQ (reference sequence). The CDR3 is 15 amino acids. The V and J ends lost 2 bases and 0 bases respectively, with 9 bases between them. Preparation of the TCRbeta library used unique molecular identifiers. In TCRdb, the PCR reads were re-called with MiXCR into one record per CDR3 protein. In the table there are 200,000 or so distinct CDR3 sequences, 6.3% of which are singletons. The TCR comes from a girl under three years old with combined immunodeficiency, due to receive a stem cell transplant. J is TRBJ2-3 and V is TRBV7-9, with D perhaps matching TRBD2 (6 bases). This specimen was PBMCs, taken before TCRalphabeta/CD19-depleted stem cell transplant. The CDR3 spells CASSLYGGSTDTQYF. The CDR3 DNA follows: TGTGCCAGCAGCTTATACGGGGGAAGCACAGATACGCAGTATTTT.